This T cell receptor (beta chain) is drawn from a study of T cells in localized non-small cell lung cancer. Turning to this clone: Its specificity is not known.

Overall study results and limits: The study detected a median about 50 of the top 100 tumor clones in adjacent lung. It remains possible that heterogeneity exists, since only one tumor region was sequenced.

Trimming took off 3 bases at V and 3 bases at J, with 17 bases between the two ends. Germline V gives CDR1 KGHSH, CDR2 LQKENI. This CDR3 is 16 amino acids long. Data came from immunoSEQ multiplex PCR; TCRdb stores just in-frame clones and leaves some out. The sample holds roughly 2,000 clones; 25% to 35% are singletons and the top ten take 15% to 20%. The chain couples TRBV18 to TRBJ1-2, with a weak D call TRBD1 (6 bases). The sequencing used normal lung tissue next to the tumor, collected before any cancer treatment. The sequence derives from a woman aged 35-70 years with stage II squamous cell lung carcinoma. The CDR3: CASSPGRNRDDYGYTF. DNA of the CDR3: TGTGCCAGCTCACCGGGTCGAAACAGGGACGACTATGGCTACACCTTC.